The sequence of this T cell receptor (beta chain) was determined in a study of cytomegalovirus exposure and HLA in healthy donors. 60 Vbeta and 13 Jbeta primers were used in PCR. Some clones are missing from TCRdb's copy, which holds only in-frame ones; the method was immunoSEQ multiplex PCR. The table has 100,000 to 150,000 clones, around 72% seen once. The trim removed 4 bases at V and 5 bases at J, leaving 6 bases unmatched. The germline V gene encodes CDR1 SGHRS and CDR2 YFSETQ. CDR3 size: 13 residues. The sample taken for sequencing was PBMCs. This rearrangement joins TRBV5-1 to TRBJ2-7; 7 bases align to TRBD2. The source of this sequence is a man aged 50 to 60 in good health and CMV-seropositive. For the CDR3, the DNA is TGCGCCAGCAGCGCCGGACTAGACCACGAGCAGTACTTC. Translated, it gives CASSAGLDHEQYF.